The clone carrying this T cell receptor beta chain was seen a handful of times. These data originate in a study of T cells in narcolepsy. Profiling relied on immunoSEQ multiplex PCR, and the TCRdb table lists in-frame clones only, not all of them. This sample yields over 40,000 clones, of which 88% are seen a single time; approximately 1.3% belongs to the top ten. CDR3 length: 14 amino acids. Trimming pared 0 bases from V and 4 bases from J, leaving 7 bases between. Looked up from germline, CDR1 is KGHSH and CDR2 is LQKENI. This chain uses TRBV18 with TRBJ2-1; D not certain. This receptor was identified in a human donor with narcolepsy. Sequencing used CD45RA- memory CD4+ T cells from PBMCs. DNA of the CDR3: TGTGCCAGCTCACCACCGATGGCGTACAATGAGCAGTTCTTC. Amino acid sequence: CASSPPMAYNEQFF.